This TCR beta chain was identified during a study of Ad26.COV2.S vaccination and SARS-CoV-2 variants. Study as a whole: Donor got 5x10^10 or 1x10^11 viral particles of Ad26.COV2.S. Study-wide results and limits: Similar non-spike TCR breadth was seen in vaccine and placebo recipients. Recipients given vaccine exceeded placebo recipients in spike-specific TCR breadth. Reports say spike-specific CD8+ and CD4+ T cell responses covered substantial breadth after vaccination.

Treatment described: roughly 20 received Ad26.COV2.S at low or high dose, single or two shots; about 5 received placebo; per-sample allocation not given. Sampling was performed 63 days after the first vaccine or placebo injection. Germline V gene lookup returns CDR1 MNHEY and CDR2 SVGEGT. V was pared by 2 bases and J by 1 base, with 6 bases between. CDR3 length: 14 amino acids. Comment on this clone: Its antigen is undetermined.

Clones were read by immunoSEQ multiplex PCR, and TCRdb kept only the in-frame ones, dropping some. The table has approximately 300,000 clones, more than 70% seen once. This sequence originates from a person between 18 and 65 years old who received the Ad26.COV2.S COVID-19 vaccine or a placebo. The gene calls are TRBV6-2 or TRBV6-3 and TRBJ1-3; D unclear. Sequencing was performed on peripheral blood, taken in a trial of Ad26.COV2.S vaccine versus placebo. CDR3 region: CASSYGSSGNTIYF. CDR3 coding DNA: TGTGCCAGCAGTTACGGATCTTCTGGAAACACCATATATTTT.